This T cell receptor beta chain was sequenced for a study of cytomegalovirus exposure and HLA in healthy donors. Germline V CDR1 and CDR2: ENHRY, SYGVKD. The V segment lost 10 bases and the J segment 6 bases; nucleotides outside the gene matches: 13. CDR3 size: 16 residues. The PCR ran on 60 Vbeta and 13 Jbeta primers. Original handling: Per a later analysis, the number of unique TCR beta chains was around 80 million, of which roughly 10 million were shared. Assay: immunoSEQ multiplex PCR; the TCRdb copy retains only in-frame clones and omits some. That table furnishes V, J and clone size, whereas the DNA furnished D and trimming. The table lists 100,000 to 150,000 clones. The study's findings and limits: Three chains linked to CMV were shown in vitro to be specific for CMV antigens. In a later analysis, CMV-associated beta chains were mostly HLA-associated, it appeared.

With respect to this clone: What it binds is unknown.

Sample: PBMCs. The clonotype originates from a man aged 40-55 years in good health and CMV-seronegative. This sequence joins TRBV10-3 and TRBJ2-3, with 13 positions matching TRBD2. The CDR3 nucleotides are TGTGCCACGCGCAACGGTGGACTAGCGGGAGCGGATACGCAGTATTTT. This encodes CATRNGGLAGADTQYF.